This T cell receptor beta chain was profiled in a study of T cells in localized non-small cell lung cancer. V was cut by 0 bases and J by 4 bases, with 3 bases left in between. The germline V gene has CDR1 MNHGY and CDR2 SAAAGT. The CDR3 extends over 12 amino acids. This clone was seen only a few times. Libraries were prepared by immunoSEQ multiplex PCR; TCRdb keeps only in-frame clonotypes and omits some of them. Found here are approximately 2,000 clones, over 20% of them singletons; the top ten hold approximately 7.7%. This receptor was obtained from a man aged 35 to 69 with stage III lung adenocarcinoma. This sequence joins TRBV6-8 and TRBJ1-1; D unresolved. The sequenced sample was lung tumor tissue, obtained before any cancer treatment. Here the CDR3 reads CASSYSPTEAFF. The DNA of the CDR3 is TGTGCCAGCAGTTACTCTCCCACTGAAGCTTTCTTT.